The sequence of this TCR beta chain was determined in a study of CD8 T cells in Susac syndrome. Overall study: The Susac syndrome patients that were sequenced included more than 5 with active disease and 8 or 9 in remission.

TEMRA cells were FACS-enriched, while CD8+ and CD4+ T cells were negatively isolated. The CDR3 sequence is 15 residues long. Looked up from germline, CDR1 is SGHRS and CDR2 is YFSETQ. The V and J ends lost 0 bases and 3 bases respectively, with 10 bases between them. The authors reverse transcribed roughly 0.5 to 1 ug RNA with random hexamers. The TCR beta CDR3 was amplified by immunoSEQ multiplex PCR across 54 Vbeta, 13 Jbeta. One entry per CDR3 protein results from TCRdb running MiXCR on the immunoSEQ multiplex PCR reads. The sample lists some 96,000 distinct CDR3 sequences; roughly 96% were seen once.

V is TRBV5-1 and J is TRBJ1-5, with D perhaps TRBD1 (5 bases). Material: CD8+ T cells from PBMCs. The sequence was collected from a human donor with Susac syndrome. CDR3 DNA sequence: TGCGCCAGCAGCTTGGACGGGGCGGCCAATCAGCCCCAGCATTTT. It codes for CASSLDGAANQPQHF.